This T cell receptor (beta chain) was recorded in a study of T cells in Graves' hyperthyroidism and ophthalmopathy. This clonotype was seen ten or more times. The TCR beta CDR3 regions underwent amplification using RNA transcripts as the source. A set of HTBI primers served as the primers for a first-round RT-PCR of the TCR CDR3. TCRdb fed the multiplex PCR reads into MiXCR, producing one record per CDR3 protein. The sample contains roughly 170,000 distinct CDR3 sequences, 15% to 20% of which appear only once. PBMCs stemmed from less than 13 ml fresh peripheral blood. The origin of this receptor is a woman in her fifties or sixties with Graves' hyperthyroidism. Sample: blood.

CDR3 sequence: CSVVPGLVGNYGYTF. The CDR3 region has the DNA TGCAGCGTTGTCCCCGGACTAGTGGGTAACTATGGCTACACCTTC. The chain is built from TRBV29-1 and TRBJ1-2; D is undetermined. Trimming pared 4 bases from V and 1 base from J, leaving 16 bases between. The CDR3 spans 15 residues. Germline V gives CDR1 SQVTM, CDR2 ANQGSEA.